One and the same sample provided the 30 T cell receptor beta chains below, sequenced in a study of blood T cell repertoires in COVID-19. Here immunoSEQ multiplex PCR was the method, and the copy in TCRdb shows in-frame clones only, minus some. The sample carries roughly 400,000 clones, roughly nine tenths recorded once. The sample was PBMCs or T cells enriched from blood (not recorded which). Source of these receptors: a woman in her 40s who had been exposed to COVID-19.

The chain carries TRBV6-9 and TRBJ2-7; possible D gene TRBD2, 5 bases. There are 15 residues in the CDR3. Per germline, CDR1 MNHGY and CDR2 SVAAGI. V lost 0 bases and J 7 bases, leaving 16 bases between the germline ends. The DNA of the CDR3 is TGTGCCAGCAGTTATTCCCTTGATAGACGAGGGGAGCAGTACTTC. This codes for CASSYSLDRRGEQYF.

This chain joins TRBV24-1 and TRBJ2-5, with TRBD1 matching over 9 bases. J gave up 5 bases and V 7 bases, and 13 bases lay outside the gene matches. The CDR3 covers 16 residues. CDR1 and CDR2 (germline): KGHDR, SFDVKD. This chain's CDR3 is CATSAMGQGLRETQYF. The CDR3 bases are TGTGCCACCAGCGCTATGGGACAGGGACTAAGGGAGACCCAGTACTTC.

The chain links TRBV24-1 to TRBJ2-2; the D gene is possibly TRBD1 (5 bases). The CDR3 is 15 residues long. The germline CDR1 and CDR2 sequences are KGHDR and SFDVKD. The germline V and J ends were trimmed by 4 bases and 6 bases, with 14 bases remaining between them. CDR3 nucleotides: TGTGCCACCAGTGAACTTACTACAGGTTCCGGGGAGCTGTTTTTT. Amino acid sequence: CATSELTTGSGELFF.

J is TRBJ2-1 and V is TRBV24-1; TRBD1 matches 9 bases. Germline CDR1 is KGHDR and CDR2 is SFDVKD. The CDR3 has 15 residues. With 2 bases clipped from V and 8 bases from J, the junction kept 6 bases outside the gene matches. The CDR3 reads CATSDSGTGIHEQFF. CDR3 in DNA: TGTGCCACCAGTGATTCCGGGACAGGGATACATGAGCAGTTCTTC.

The chain has TRBV6-5 and TRBJ2-7; TRBD2 matches 12 bases. CDR1 and CDR2 from the germline V gene are MNHEY and SVGAGI. Trimming at V came to 7 bases and at J to 7 bases, leaving 8 bases not matched to a gene. The CDR3 length is 14 residues. The CDR3, as DNA: TGTGCCAGCACGTCTAGCGGGGGGGCGGGAGAGCAGTACTTC. This translates into CASTSSGGAGEQYF.

This chain uses TRBV6-5 with TRBJ1-1; tentatively, D is TRBD1 (6 bases). The CDR3 runs 13 residues. Germline-derived CDR1 and CDR2 are MNHEY and SVGAGI. V lost 5 bases and J lost 7, with 14 bases in between. The CDR3, as DNA: TGTGCCAGCAGTACTTACTACAGGGATGAAGCTTTCTTT. Amino acids: CASSTYYRDEAFF.

This rearrangement joins TRBV12-3 or TRBV12-4 to TRBJ1-2, with TRBD1 as a possible D gene (6 bases). The CDR3 contains 13 residues. The ends were cut back, 6 bases at V and 8 bases at J, with 16 bases in the middle. CDR3 DNA sequence: TGTGCCAGCAGAAGGACAGATTTTTGGGGCTACACCTTC. Its protein product is CASRRTDFWGYTF.

This clone was recorded once. The chain is built from TRBV5-8 and TRBJ1-1, with D perhaps TRBD1 (6 bases). Deletions cut 5 bases from V and 5 bases from J, with 16 bases between. Germline V gene lookup returns CDR1 SGHTS and CDR2 YDEGEE. CDR3 length equals 14 residues. CDR3 residues: CASRKGGGRTEAFF. The CDR3 DNA sequence: TGTGCCAGCAGAAAGGGAGGGGGGCGGACTGAAGCTTTCTTT.

This chain connects TRBV15 to TRBJ1-4; a weak D match, TRBD1 (5 bases). CDR1 is LNHNV, CDR2 YYDKDF, per germline (reference sequence). The CDR3 has 15 amino acids. V lost 0 bases and J lost 4, with 9 bases in between. CDR3 in DNA: TGTGCCACCAGCAGAGATCCGGGGGTTAATGAAAAACTGTTTTTT. Its translation is CATSRDPGVNEKLFF.

This chain connects TRBV19 to TRBJ2-2; 12 bases agree with TRBD2. Trimming took 10 bases from V and 4 from J; bases not matched to a gene: 7. The CDR3 totals 15 residues. Looked up from germline, CDR1 is LNHDA and CDR2 is SQIVND (reference sequence). CDR3 sequence: CATRRGLAGTGELFF. The CDR3 coding sequence is TGTGCCACCAGGCGGGGACTAGCGGGCACCGGGGAGCTGTTTTTT.

The gene calls are TRBV30 and TRBJ1-1; D gene unclear. CDR1 and CDR2 from the germline V gene are GTSNPN and SVGIG (reference sequence). The CDR3 sequence is 13 residues long. The DNA for the CDR3 is TGTGCTTTTCAGTCCACAAGGAACACTGAAGCTTTCTTT. It translates to CAFQSTRNTEAFF.

This clone has only a few counts. Within the sample, other DNA sequences also encode this same CDR3. This chain links TRBV30 with TRBJ1-5; weak D call: TRBD1 (6 bases). The CDR3 is 13 residues long. The V gene's germline CDR1 is GTSNPN and CDR2 SVGIG (reference sequence). The V end was cut by 1 base, the J end by 2 bases, with 6 bases between. CDR3 residues: CAWSGQGNQPQHF. DNA for the CDR3: TGTGCCTGGAGTGGACAGGGCAATCAGCCCCAGCATTTT.

The chain is built from TRBV11-1 and TRBJ1-1; perhaps TRBD1 as D (6 bases). Trimming shortened V by 1 base and J by 4 bases, and 10 bases separated the two germline ends. CDR1 SGHAT and CDR2 FQDESV come from the germline V gene (reference sequence). There are 14 residues in the CDR3. Here the CDR3 DNA reads TGTGCCAGCAGCTTAGGGACAGACGGCACTGAAGCTTTCTTT. As protein: CASSLGTDGTEAFF.

The CDR3 loop reads CASRPGQPSFTEAFF. In nucleotides, the CDR3 is TGTGCCAGCAGACCGGGACAGCCGAGTTTCACTGAAGCTTTCTTT. The rearrangement links TRBV7-2 to TRBJ1-1; 7 bases are shared with TRBD1. The junction had 11 bases not matched to a gene; V was cut back by 6 bases and J by 4 bases. CDR1 and CDR2 (germline): SGHTA, FQGNSA. The CDR3 runs 15 residues.

The chain recombines TRBV3-1 (or the pseudogene TRBV3-2) with TRBJ1-2; D may be TRBD1 (5 bases). Germline V gene lookup returns CDR1 LGHDT and CDR2 YNNKEL (reference sequence). The CDR3 consists of 18 residues. The V end lost 1 base, the J end lost 5 bases, and 23 bases lay between the germline ends. This CDR3 is CASSQAFGFSQGFYGYTF. CDR3 bases: TGTGCCAGCAGCCAAGCTTTTGGTTTTAGCCAGGGATTTTATGGCTACACCTTC.

The gene calls are TRBV12-5 and TRBJ2-3, with 7 bases identical to TRBD1. The CDR3 covers 13 residues. Germline CDR1 LGHNT, CDR2 FRNRAP. With V trimmed by 7 bases and J by 1 base, 2 bases remained unmatched. The CDR3 coding sequence is TGTGCTAGTGAGGGGGCTGGCACAGATACGCAGTATTTT. Translating it yields CASEGAGTDTQYF.

CDR3 DNA: TGTGCCAGCAGCCAAGGCGGGGGGCTGTCGACTAATGAAAAACTGTTTTTT. Encoded protein: CASSQGGGLSTNEKLFF. The J gene is TRBJ1-4, the V gene TRBV5-5; D perhaps matches TRBD1 (6 bases). From germline, CDR1 is SGHKS and CDR2 YYEKEE (reference sequence). The CDR3 sequence is 17 residues long. V lost 4 bases and J lost 2, with 18 bases in between. The whole variable domain, filled in from reference TRBV5-5 and TRBJ1-4, reads DAGVTQSPTHLIKTRGQQVTLRCSPISGHKSVSWYQQVLGQGPQFIFQYYEKEERGRGNFPDRFSARQFPNYSSELNVNALLLGDSALYLCASSQGGGLSTNEKLFFGSGTQLSVL.

The J gene is TRBJ2-7, the V gene TRBV18, with D unresolved. The length of the CDR3 is 13 residues. V was pared by 3 bases and J by 1 base, with 7 bases between. Germline loops: CDR1 KGHSH, CDR2 LQKENI. Written as DNA, the CDR3 is TGTGCCAGCTCACCTAGTACTTCCTACGAGCAGTACTTC. This gives the protein CASSPSTSYEQYF.

The rearrangement joins TRBV5-1 to TRBJ1-2, with no clear D. Germline assignment: CDR1 SGHRS and CDR2 YFSETQ. The length of the CDR3 is 13 residues. V was shortened by 3 bases and J by 2 bases, with 8 bases between the two germline ends. Written as DNA, the CDR3 is TGCGCCAGCAGCTCCAGTTCCAACTATGGCTACACCTTC. Translating gives CASSSSSNYGYTF.

J is TRBJ1-5 and V is TRBV10-3; 8 bases match TRBD1. Germline V gives CDR1 ENHRY, CDR2 SYGVKD. After removal of 6 bases from V and 2 bases from J, the junction contained 3 bases not matched to a gene. The CDR3 covers 14 residues. Written as DNA, the CDR3 is TGTGCCATCAGCCAGGACAGGGGCAATCAGCCCCAGCATTTT. Translating it yields CAISQDRGNQPQHF.

This chain links TRBV9 with TRBJ1-6, with unresolved D. The CDR3 is made up of 12 amino acids. Germline CDR1 is SGDLS and CDR2 is YYNGEE. Deletions cut 0 bases from V and 10 bases from J, with 5 bases between. DNA for the CDR3: TGTGCCAGCAGCGTAGACAGCTCACCCCTCCACTTT. It yields the protein CASSVDSSPLHF. Based on the CDR3 plus reference TRBV9 and TRBJ1-6, the full variable domain is DSGVTQTPKHLITATGQRVTLRCSPRSGDLSVYWYQQSLDQGLQFLIQYYNGEERAKGNILERFSAQQFPDLHSELNLSSLELGDSALYFCASSVDSSPLHFGNGTRLTVT.

This chain connects TRBV7-9 to TRBJ1-4; no reliable D call. The CDR3 has 14 residues. Germline values: CDR1 SEHNR, CDR2 FQNEAQ (reference sequence). The V and J ends lost 6 bases and 7 bases respectively, with 15 bases between them. This CDR3 is CASSRGLGSEKLFF. In nucleotides, the CDR3 is TGTGCCAGCAGTCGCGGACTGGGCAGTGAAAAACTGTTTTTT.

This chain uses TRBV14 with TRBJ1-2; 7 positions match TRBD1. V shed 5 bases, J shed 4 bases, and the junction held 4 bases outside the gene matches. The CDR3 runs to 13 residues. Germline lookup yields CDR1 SGHDN and CDR2 FVKESK. CDR3 in DNA: TGTGCCAGCAGCGAGACAGGGACCTATGGCTACACCTTC. Protein product: CASSETGTYGYTF.

The chain carries TRBV7-6 and TRBJ2-5, with a possible D match to TRBD2 (6 bases). V was cut by 0 bases and J by 2 bases, with 10 bases left in between. Per the germline V gene, CDR1 is SGHVS and CDR2 is FNYEAQ. The CDR3 spans 15 residues. CDR3 sequence (DNA): TGTGCCAGCAGCTTAGCACGTAGCGGTCAAGAGACCCAGTACTTC. Amino acid sequence: CASSLARSGQETQYF.

The chain joins TRBV10-3 to TRBJ2-7; possible D gene TRBD2, 6 bases. V gave up 3 bases and J gave up 7 bases, with 19 bases separating them. The CDR3 contains 15 residues. CDR1 and CDR2 from the germline V gene are ENHRY and SYGVKD. The CDR3 nucleotides read TGTGCCATCAGTGACCCGGGACTTATTGCGGAAGAGCAGTACTTC. It yields the protein CAISDPGLIAEEQYF.

The rearrangement links TRBV25-1 to TRBJ1-4; possibly TRBD1 for D (6 bases). V was pared by 4 bases and J by 5 bases, with 17 bases between. Germline V gives CDR1 MGHDK, CDR2 SYGVNS. CDR3 length equals 16 residues. DNA for the CDR3: TGTGCCAGCAGTGTCATGGAGGACAGTTGGAATGAAAAACTGTTTTTT. Its protein is CASSVMEDSWNEKLFF.

This chain links TRBV19 with TRBJ1-5; D possibly corresponds to TRBD1 (6 bases). Deletions cut 3 bases from V and 4 bases from J, with 13 bases between. Germline V gene sequence: CDR1 LNHDA, CDR2 SQIVND (reference sequence). CDR3 size: 15 residues. DNA of the CDR3: TGTGCCAGTAGTATTCTACAGGGAATAAATCAGCCCCAGCATTTT. Encoded protein: CASSILQGINQPQHF.

This chain links TRBV6-1 with TRBJ2-7, with TRBD1 as a possible D gene (5 bases). The CDR3 has 15 residues. V lost 2 bases and J 3 bases, leaving 14 bases between the germline ends. The germline V gene has CDR1 MNHNS and CDR2 SASEGT. The CDR3 nucleotides are TGTGCCAGCAGTGAATCTGGCAGGGTATACTACGAGCAGTACTTC. This translates into CASSESGRVYYEQYF.

The chain employs TRBV7-3 and TRBJ2-1; 15 bases match TRBD2. The germline CDR1 and CDR2 sequences are SGHTA and FQGTGA. CDR3 length: 18 residues. With 5 bases clipped from V and 2 bases from J, the junction kept 7 bases outside the gene matches. This chain's CDR3 is CASSPGLAGGPAYNEQFF. CDR3 DNA sequence: TGTGCCAGCAGCCCAGGACTAGCGGGGGGGCCTGCCTACAATGAGCAGTTCTTC.

The V call is TRBV19, the J call TRBJ1-2; tentatively, D is TRBD1 (5 bases). Germline CDR1 and CDR2: LNHDA and SQIVND (reference sequence). The V end lost 3 bases, the J end lost 7 bases, and 15 bases lay between the germline ends. The CDR3 is 14 amino acids. The CDR3 DNA reads TGTGCCAGTAGTATGTTGTGGGGCTCCAGTGGCTACACCTTC. The encoded protein is CASSMLWGSSGYTF.